The TCR beta chain described here comes from a study of cytomegalovirus exposure and HLA in healthy donors. Findings and limits, study-wide: The authors enumerated over 150 TCR beta chains as linked to cytomegalovirus.

The primer mix had 60 Vbeta and 13 Jbeta primers. Repertoires were generated with immunoSEQ multiplex PCR, while TCRdb's copy carries only in-frame clones and drops some. The sample holds about 140,000 clones, roughly 65% seen once. This clone is a singleton in its sample. Its matching antigen is unknown. This clonotype originated in a woman in her twenties or thirties in good health and CMV-seronegative. Sequenced input: PBMCs.

The CDR3 DNA is TGTGCCTGGAGTAGGAGTGGGGGCAACACTGAAGCTTTCTTT. This codes for CAWSRSGGNTEAFF. V is TRBV30 and J is TRBJ1-1; perhaps TRBD1 as D (6 bases). In germline, CDR1 is GTSNPN, CDR2 SVGIG (reference sequence). The length of the CDR3 is 14 residues. Trimming left V 2 bases short and J 2 bases short, with 12 bases between.